The sequence of this T cell receptor (beta chain) was determined in a study of prognosis after radiotherapy for stage I lung cancer. Germline V gene data show CDR1 as GTSNPN and CDR2 as SVGIG (reference sequence). This CDR3 contains 14 residues. Two-round multiplex PCR amplified TCR beta CDR3 from genomic DNA. First-round PCR, the initial amplification, used primers specific to each TRBV and TRBJ gene. MiXCR was run by TCRdb on the multiplex PCR reads, yielding one entry per CDR3 protein. This sample has 13,000 or so distinct CDR3 sequences, with around half found just once. Concerning this clonotype: One end of the junction does not line up with germline, which may come from a read error.

The clonotype originates from a donor over 45 with non-small cell lung cancer. Sequences were derived from PBMCs, sampled before or after stereotactic body radiation therapy (not recorded which). V is TRBV30 and J is TRBJ1-1, with D hard to call. The CDR3 DNA sequence: TGTGCTTGGACGATTGCAGCCGAGGGCACTGAAGCTTTCTTT. It is translated as CAWTIAAEGTEAFF.